This record looks at one TCR beta chain sequence and its context. The source of the sample is a study of CD8+ T cells in alopecia areata. The germline gives CDR1 SGHTA, CDR2 FQGTGA. V shed 5 bases and J shed 0 bases, with 6 bases lying between them. This CDR3 has 13 residues. Treatment reported: oral pan-JAK inhibitor, 5-10 mg twice daily. RNA extraction and reverse transcription yielded cDNA as sequencing template. The repertoire was sequenced with immunoSEQ multiplex PCR; TCRdb's copy has only in-frame clones and lacks some. The table includes 200,000 to 250,000 clones, less than 75% detected once. The receptor comes from a human donor with alopecia areata. The sequences come from CD4+ T cells sorted from blood, collected at week 4, from a patient treated with tofacitinib. This rearrangement joins TRBV7-3 to TRBJ2-3; D is unclear. CDR3 loop: CASSESSTDTQYF. In DNA form, the CDR3 reads TGTGCCAGCAGCGAATCTAGCACAGATACGCAGTATTTT.